The subject of this entry is one TCR beta chain. Its antigen is still unknown. The sample originates from a study of CD8+ T cells in alopecia areata. This sample's treatment: oral pan-JAK inhibitor, 5-10 mg twice daily. It was from PBMCs that CD4+ and CD8+ T cells were sorted. The CDR3 is made up of 15 amino acids. The ends were cut back, 3 bases at V and 3 bases at J, with 15 bases in the middle. Germline V gene lookup returns CDR1 GTSNPN and CDR2 SVGIG (reference sequence). Findings and caveats of the study: Clonality exceeded that of normal scalp in lesional scalp, most notably in alopecia totalis/universalis.

RNA extraction was followed by reverse transcription into cDNA, which acted as the sequencing template. Profiling relied on immunoSEQ multiplex PCR, and the TCRdb table lists in-frame clones only, not all of them. The sample carries about 120,000 clones, around 53% recorded once. The sequencing here drew on CD4+ T cells sorted from blood, taken at week 4, from a patient treated with tofacitinib. The TCR originated in a human donor with alopecia areata. V usage is TRBV30 and J usage is TRBJ1-5; weak D call: TRBD1 (6 bases). CDR3: CAWSTRGIVNQPQHF. Here the CDR3 DNA reads TGTGCCTGGAGCACTAGGGGGATTGTCAATCAGCCCCAGCATTTT.